The 29 T cell receptor beta chains below come from one sample, sequenced in a study of shared clonotypes between healthy human individuals. This table comes from immunoSEQ multiplex PCR, and its TCRdb copy is limited to in-frame clones, with some not included. Altogether under 600,000 clones are present, almost 97% being singletons, with the ten largest covering about 0.06%. Sequenced material: naive CD4+ T cells sorted from blood. Noted subset: CD45RA+ positively selected. The receptors originated from a woman aged 25 to 45 in good health.

The chain is built from TRBV11-2 and TRBJ2-2, with 8 nucleotides matching TRBD1. Per germline, CDR1 SGHAT and CDR2 FQNNGV. The length of the CDR3 is 16 residues. The junction had 6 bases not matched to a gene; V was cut back by 5 bases and J by 1 base. In DNA, the CDR3 is TGTGCCAGCAGCACGCGGACAGGGAGGAACACCGGGGAGCTGTTTTTT. It codes for CASSTRTGRNTGELFF.

On this clone itself: The same CDR3 arises from other DNA sequences in this sample as well. V and J are TRBV5-1 and TRBJ1-3; 7 bases map to TRBD1. CDR1 and CDR2 (germline): SGHRS, YFSETQ. The CDR3 is made up of 14 amino acids. V gave up 2 bases and J gave up 2 bases; unmatched junction bases: 1. For the CDR3, the DNA is TGCGCCAGCAGCTTCGGGACAGCTGGAAACACCATATATTTT. Translating gives CASSFGTAGNTIYF. Full variable domain (rest looked up from reference TRBV5-1 and TRBJ1-3): KAGVTQTPRYLIKTRGQQVTLSCSPISGHRSVSWYQQTPGQGLQFLFEYFSETQRNKGNFPGRFSGRQFSNSRSEMNVSTLELGDSALYLCASSFGTAGNTIYFGEGSWLTVV.

The rearrangement links TRBV28 to TRBJ1-3; D might be TRBD1 (5 bases). V lost 1 base to trimming and J lost 4 bases, with 14 bases between them. This CDR3 region has 16 residues. Germline V lookup: CDR1 MDHEN, CDR2 SYDVKM. CDR3 DNA sequence: TGTGCCAGCAGTTTATTATCTGGGGGTACAGGAAACACCATATATTTT. It yields the protein CASSLLSGGTGNTIYF.

The CDR3 loop is CASSIVGEGPQHF. CDR3 nucleotide sequence: TGTGCCAGTAGTATCGTCGGAGAGGGGCCCCAGCATTTT. The gene calls are TRBV19 and TRBJ1-5, with no clear D. This CDR3 is 13 amino acids long. CDR1 and CDR2 from the germline V gene are LNHDA and SQIVND (reference sequence). V was trimmed by 3 bases and J by 9 bases, leaving 12 bases between them.

The genes are TRBV5-1 and TRBJ2-7; no clear D. The CDR3 extends over 18 amino acids. The V and J ends lost 3 bases and 2 bases respectively, with 24 bases between them. Germline loops: CDR1 SGHRS, CDR2 YFSETQ. The CDR3 loop is CASSSSLTQGSFAYEQYF. The CDR3 coding sequence is TGCGCCAGCAGCTCGAGCCTCACCCAAGGAAGCTTCGCCTACGAGCAGTACTTC.

The chain employs TRBV6-4 and TRBJ2-2, with D perhaps matching TRBD2 (6 bases). From germline, CDR1 is MRHNA and CDR2 SNTAGT. Trimming took off 5 bases at V and 1 base at J, with 11 bases between the two ends. The CDR3 is 15 amino acids. The CDR3 reads CASSPQGLNTGELFF. In nucleotides, the CDR3 is TGTGCCAGCAGTCCCCAGGGACTGAACACCGGGGAGCTGTTTTTT.

This chain uses TRBV28 with TRBJ2-7; D not resolved. V lost 3 bases and J lost 1, with 10 bases in between. The CDR3 length is 14 residues. Germline lookup yields CDR1 MDHEN and CDR2 SYDVKM. CDR3 residues: CASSFLEGSYEQYF. The CDR3 DNA follows: TGTGCCAGCAGTTTTCTTGAAGGTTCCTACGAGCAGTACTTC.

CDR3 loop: CASSRSGAGYNEQFF. The CDR3 DNA reads TGTGCCAGCTCACGCTCAGGGGCGGGCTACAATGAGCAGTTCTTC. J is TRBJ2-1 and V is TRBV18; the D gene is possibly TRBD1 (6 bases). Trimming shortened V by 4 bases and J by 3 bases, and 13 bases separated the two germline ends. CDR3 length: 15 residues. Germline CDR1 and CDR2: KGHSH and LQKENI. Full variable domain (remainder filled in from reference TRBV18 and TRBJ2-1): NAGVMQNPRHLVRRRGQEARLRCSPMKGHSHVYWYRQLPEEGLKFMVYLQKENIIDESGMPKERFSAEFPKEGPSILRIQQVVRGDSAAYFCASSRSGAGYNEQFFGPGTRLTVL.

The chain has TRBV27 and TRBJ1-6; 9 nucleotides agree with TRBD1. The germline V gene has CDR1 MNHEY and CDR2 SMNVEV (reference sequence). V lost 6 bases, J lost 7 bases, and 7 bases stayed unmatched. This CDR3 contains 15 residues. The CDR3 loop reads CASSRGQGRNSPLHF. DNA of the CDR3: TGTGCCAGCAGCCGGGGACAGGGTAGGAATTCACCCCTCCACTTT.

The chain joins TRBV29-1 to TRBJ2-1, with D unresolved. The CDR3 length is 13 residues. V was pared by 2 bases and J by 4 bases, with 9 bases between. In germline, CDR1 is SQVTM, CDR2 ANQGSEA. CDR3 protein: CSVENGRYNEQFF. The CDR3 DNA follows: TGCAGCGTTGAAAACGGTCGGTACAATGAGCAGTTCTTC.

The rearrangement uses TRBV5-1 and TRBJ1-2; tentative D call: TRBD1 (6 bases). Germline V lookup: CDR1 SGHRS, CDR2 YFSETQ. This CDR3 is built from 15 residues. V was trimmed by 4 bases and J by 0 bases, leaving 13 bases between them. The CDR3 nucleotides read TGCGCCAGCAGCGCGCAGGGACACGCTAACTATGGCTACACCTTC. Translating it yields CASSAQGHANYGYTF.

This chain links TRBV7-8 with TRBJ2-2; no definite D call. The CDR3 spans 13 residues. Germline CDR1 SGHVS, CDR2 FQNEAQ. The germline V and J ends were trimmed by 1 base and 1 base, with 1 base remaining between them. The chain's CDR3 is CASSLGNTGELFF. For the CDR3, the DNA is TGTGCCAGCAGCTTAGGGAACACCGGGGAGCTGTTTTTT. Full variable domain (remainder filled in from reference TRBV7-8 and TRBJ2-2): GAGVSQSPRYKVAKRGQDVALRCDPISGHVSLFWYQQALGQGPEFLTYFQNEAQLDKSGLPSDRFFAERPEGSVSTLKIQRTQQEDSAVYLCASSLGNTGELFFGEGSRLTVL.

The chain joins TRBV6-5 to TRBJ2-7, with D possibly TRBD2 on 5 matching bases. Trimming removed 7 bases from V and 2 bases from J, with 18 bases in between. Germline V gene lookup returns CDR1 MNHEY and CDR2 SVGAGI. This CDR3 spans 15 amino acids. This CDR3 reads CASTYPGNLTYEQYF. The CDR3 nucleotides are TGTGCCAGCACCTACCCGGGAAACCTTACCTACGAGCAGTACTTC.

The V and J genes are TRBV5-1 and TRBJ2-5; D remains unclear. The V and J ends lost 0 bases and 1 base respectively, with 10 bases between them. The CDR3 is made up of 15 amino acids. From germline, CDR1 is SGHRS and CDR2 YFSETQ. In nucleotides, the CDR3 is TGCGCCAGCAGCTTGGCCGGCGGCTTCCAAGAGACCCAGTACTTC. Translation gives CASSLAGGFQETQYF.

The chain uses TRBV12-5 and TRBJ2-1; TRBD2 might be the D (5 bases). Per germline, CDR1 LGHNT and CDR2 FRNRAP. Trimming pared 0 bases from V and 1 base from J, leaving 13 bases between. The CDR3 has 17 amino acids. The CDR3 DNA follows: TGTGCTAGTGGTTTGGTAAGCGAGAGGGAGTCCTACAATGAGCAGTTCTTC. Its protein product is CASGLVSERESYNEQFF.

The chain couples TRBV30 to TRBJ2-3; no clear D. CDR3 length equals 12 residues. Per the germline V gene, CDR1 is GTSNPN and CDR2 is SVGIG (reference sequence). V dropped 4 bases and J dropped 9 bases, with 14 bases sitting between them. The chain's CDR3 is CAWNLGPRTQYF. For the CDR3, the DNA is TGTGCCTGGAATCTTGGCCCCCGGACGCAGTATTTT.

The rearrangement uses TRBV25-1 and TRBJ1-1; D uncertain. V lost 5 bases and J 0 bases, leaving 16 bases between the germline ends. The CDR3 contains 16 residues. Per germline, CDR1 MGHDK and CDR2 SYGVNS. CDR3 in amino acids: CASSRAEAPMNTEAFF. CDR3 sequence (DNA): TGTGCCAGCAGTAGGGCAGAGGCTCCAATGAACACTGAAGCTTTCTTT.

This clone has just one count. The chain couples TRBV9 to TRBJ2-7; 11 bases fit TRBD2. V lost 2 bases and J lost 3; bases outside the gene matches: 4. There are 15 residues in the CDR3. The V gene's germline CDR1 is SGDLS and CDR2 YYNGEE. This chain's CDR3 is CASSVGTSGLYEQYF. DNA of the CDR3: TGTGCCAGCAGCGTTGGGACTAGCGGTCTCTACGAGCAGTACTTC.

The chain uses TRBV4-1 and TRBJ2-5; D uncertain. The CDR3 consists of 12 residues. The germline CDR1 and CDR2 sequences are MGHRA and YSYEKL. Trimming removed 5 bases from V and 5 bases from J, with 9 bases in between. This CDR3 reads CASSDVGETQYF. CDR3 in DNA: TGCGCCAGCAGCGACGTGGGCGAGACCCAGTACTTC.

The J gene is TRBJ2-3, the V gene TRBV10-3; 7 bases are a match to TRBD2. Per the germline V gene, CDR1 is ENHRY and CDR2 is SYGVKD. There are 15 residues in the CDR3. The V gene end was trimmed by 10 bases and the J gene end by 2 bases; junction bases not matched to a gene: 12. CDR3 loop: CATKGTTGNTDTQYF. The CDR3 DNA reads TGTGCCACCAAAGGGACTACCGGGAACACAGATACGCAGTATTTT.

The rearrangement uses TRBV5-5 and TRBJ2-1, with D unclear. Trimming removed 0 bases at V and 0 bases at J, with 10 bases between. Germline assignment: CDR1 SGHKS and CDR2 YYEKEE (reference sequence). This CDR3 is built from 16 residues. CDR3 sequence: CASSLVVGSSYNEQFF. The CDR3 DNA is TGTGCCAGCAGCTTGGTGGTTGGTAGCTCCTACAATGAGCAGTTCTTC.

The V gene is TRBV28, the J gene TRBJ2-2; D unresolved. Trimming left V 6 bases short and J 5 bases short, with 16 bases between. Germline CDR1 MDHEN, CDR2 SYDVKM. CDR3 length: 15 residues. The CDR3 is CASRASDLRTGELFF. The CDR3 bases are TGTGCCAGCAGAGCCAGCGATCTCAGAACCGGGGAGCTGTTTTTT. The full variable domain, its missing parts supplied by reference TRBV28 and TRBJ2-2, is DVKVTQSSRYLVKRTGEKVFLECVQDMDHENMFWYRQDPGLGLRLIYFSYDVKMKEKGDIPEGYSVSREKKERFSLILESASTNQTSMYLCASRASDLRTGELFFGEGSRLTVL.

The chain couples TRBV2 to TRBJ2-5; D gene unclear. The CDR3 extends over 14 amino acids. Germline V gene sequence: CDR1 SNHLY, CDR2 FYNNEI. V dropped 1 base and J dropped 1 base, with 7 bases sitting between them. The CDR3 loop is CASSEVAGQETQYF. The CDR3 coding sequence is TGTGCCAGCAGTGAAGTGGCTGGCCAAGAGACCCAGTACTTC.

The chain links TRBV7-3 to TRBJ2-2; 12 bases fit TRBD2. The germline V gene has CDR1 SGHTA and CDR2 FQGTGA. After removal of 4 bases from V and 7 bases from J, the junction contained 7 bases not matched to a gene. CDR3 length: 16 amino acids. The CDR3, as DNA: TGTGCCAGCAGCTCGACTAGCGGGAGTATTGTCGGGGAGCTGTTTTTT. Its protein product is CASSSTSGSIVGELFF.

In this sample, this clone turned up a few times. The chain carries TRBV27 and TRBJ1-2, with D uncertain. The CDR3 is made up of 13 amino acids. Germline V gives CDR1 MNHEY, CDR2 SMNVEV (reference sequence). V shed 7 bases and J shed 0 bases, with 9 bases lying between them. In nucleotides, the CDR3 is TGTGCCAGCAAGAGCCTAGCTAACTATGGCTACACCTTC. As protein: CASKSLANYGYTF.

The rearrangement uses TRBV5-6 and TRBJ2-7; 10 bases map to TRBD1. V shed 3 bases, J shed 0 bases, and the junction held 3 bases outside the gene matches. The length of the CDR3 is 15 residues. Germline CDR1 is SGHDT and CDR2 is YYEEEE. CDR3: CASSWTGGSSYEQYF. DNA of the CDR3: TGTGCCAGCAGCTGGACAGGGGGTTCCTCCTACGAGCAGTACTTC.

The gene calls are TRBV4-1 and TRBJ2-3, with TRBD2 matching 7 bases. There are 13 residues in the CDR3. From germline, CDR1 is MGHRA and CDR2 YSYEKL. Unmatched junction bases numbered 6, after V lost 5 bases and J lost 7 bases. The CDR3 loop is CASSWSGGNTQYF. CDR3 nucleotide sequence: TGCGCCAGCAGCTGGTCGGGGGGAAATACGCAGTATTTT.

The gene calls are TRBV5-1 and TRBJ1-1; D may be TRBD1 (5 bases). Germline values: CDR1 SGHRS, CDR2 YFSETQ. V gave up 4 bases and J gave up 1 base, with 11 bases separating them. This CDR3 region has 14 residues. CDR3: CASSMDKENTEAFF. The DNA of the CDR3 is TGCGCCAGCAGCATGGACAAAGAGAACACTGAAGCTTTCTTT.

As concerns this clone: The sample holds other DNA sequences that translate to the same CDR3. The V and J genes are TRBV9 and TRBJ2-1; 7 nucleotides line up with TRBD2. Germline values: CDR1 SGDLS, CDR2 YYNGEE. The ends lost 3 bases at V and 0 bases at J; junction bases unmatched: 3. The CDR3 runs to 15 residues. The CDR3 DNA follows: TGTGCCAGCAGCGCCTCTAGCGGCTCCTACAATGAGCAGTTCTTC. Amino acids: CASSASSGSYNEQFF.